The 30 T cell receptor beta chains below all came from one sample that was sequenced in a study of cytomegalovirus exposure and HLA in healthy donors. Repertoires were generated with immunoSEQ multiplex PCR, while TCRdb's copy carries only in-frame clones and drops some. The table records about 110,000 clones, around nine tenths of them present only once. Sequences were obtained from PBMCs. All receptors come from a woman aged 30 to 39 in good health and CMV-seropositive.

The J gene is TRBJ1-1, the V gene TRBV7-6, with a possible D match to TRBD1 (5 bases). The V end lost 2 bases, the J end lost 3 bases, and 13 bases lay between the germline ends. Per the germline V gene, CDR1 is SGHVS and CDR2 is FNYEAQ. The CDR3 loop spans 15 amino acids. CDR3 nucleotide sequence: TGTGCCAGCAGCTTACAGTGGGGGGGAGACACTGAAGCTTTCTTT. Translation gives CASSLQWGGDTEAFF. The full variable domain, in which reference TRBV7-6 and TRBJ1-1 provide the parts outside the CDR3, is GAGVSQSPRYKVTKRGQDVALRCDPISGHVSLYWYRQALGQGPEFLTYFNYEAQQDKSGLPNDRFSAERPEGSISTLTIQRTEQRDSAMYRCASSLQWGGDTEAFFGQGTRLTVV.

J is TRBJ2-1 and V is TRBV7-3; D perhaps matches TRBD2 (6 bases). Germline assignment: CDR1 SGHTA and CDR2 FQGTGA. V lost 1 base and J lost 1, with 11 bases in between. The CDR3 contains 16 residues. CDR3 sequence: CASSLRLGLSYNEQFF. In DNA, the CDR3 is TGTGCCAGCAGCTTAAGGTTAGGACTATCCTACAATGAGCAGTTCTTC.

The rearrangement uses TRBV5-1 and TRBJ2-3, with 8 bases that match TRBD1. This CDR3 comprises 14 residues. V shed 4 bases, J shed 7 bases, and the junction held 8 bases outside the gene matches. Germline CDR1 SGHRS, CDR2 YFSETQ. The CDR3 is CASSTLRGQNTQYF. The CDR3 DNA reads TGCGCCAGCAGCACCCTCAGGGGGCAAAATACGCAGTATTTT.

This clone was seen a single time. The chain has TRBV30 and TRBJ2-3, with D tentatively TRBD2 (5 bases). This CDR3 has 11 residues. Germline CDR1 GTSNPN, CDR2 SVGIG (reference sequence). With 7 bases removed from V and 6 bases from J, the gap between germline ends came to 11 bases. DNA for the CDR3: TGTGCCTCCCGGGATTCGGATACGCAGTATTTT. Its translation: CASRDSDTQYF.

V is TRBV30 and J is TRBJ1-4; the D gene is possibly TRBD1 (6 bases). CDR1 GTSNPN and CDR2 SVGIG come from the germline V gene (reference sequence). The germline V and J ends were trimmed by 1 base and 7 bases, with 10 bases remaining between them. This CDR3 has 13 amino acids. Written as DNA, the CDR3 is TGTGCCTGGAGTGGATACAGGGTTGAAAAACTGTTTTTT. Protein product: CAWSGYRVEKLFF.

V is TRBV5-1 and J is TRBJ1-2; a possible D gene is TRBD1 (5 bases). This CDR3 contains 13 residues. Looked up from germline, CDR1 is SGHRS and CDR2 is YFSETQ. The V and J ends lost 7 bases and 1 base respectively, with 11 bases between them. The CDR3 protein is CASSLQDNYGYTF. CDR3 DNA: TGCGCCAGCTCCTTACAGGATAACTATGGCTACACCTTC.

This clone turned up a few times. The rearrangement joins TRBV4-1 to TRBJ2-7; maybe TRBD2 (6 bases). Between the trimmed V and J ends, which lost 0 bases and 9 bases, there was a span of 24 bases. CDR1 MGHRA and CDR2 YSYEKL come from the germline V gene. The CDR3 extends over 17 amino acids. The CDR3 protein is CASSQDGSGGSRFGQYF. CDR3 in DNA: TGCGCCAGCAGCCAAGACGGGAGTGGGGGTAGTAGGTTTGGGCAGTACTTC.

The chain couples TRBV20-1 to TRBJ2-7; the match to TRBD1 covers 10 bases. Germline CDR1 is DFQATT and CDR2 is SNEGSKA (reference sequence). This CDR3 region has 11 residues. The V segment lost 6 bases and the J segment 6 bases; nucleotides outside the gene matches: 2. CDR3 DNA sequence: TGCAGTGCCGACAGGGGGCCCGAGCAGTACTTC. This gives the protein CSADRGPEQYF.

The J gene is TRBJ2-2, the V gene TRBV6-6; perhaps TRBD2 as D (7 bases). V lost 5 bases, J lost 4 bases, and 17 bases lay in between. CDR1 and CDR2 (germline): MNHNY, SVGAGI (reference sequence). This CDR3 comprises 16 residues. This CDR3 is CASSPPGGGGTGELFF. The CDR3 DNA is TGTGCCAGCAGTCCCCCAGGAGGGGGGGGCACCGGGGAGCTGTTTTTT.

In the case of this clone: Other DNA sequences in the sample encode the same CDR3. The chain links TRBV2 to TRBJ2-2; D not resolved. The CDR3 is made up of 11 amino acids. Germline V gene data show CDR1 as SNHLY and CDR2 as FYNNEI. Trimming left V 4 bases short and J 7 bases short, with 4 bases between. DNA for the CDR3: TGTGCCAGCAGTGTTAGCGGGGAGCTGTTTTTT. Its translation is CASSVSGELFF.

This chain uses TRBV4-2 with TRBJ2-5; 12 bases line up with TRBD2. The CDR3 covers 15 residues. V lost 6 bases to trimming and J lost 5 bases; unmatched junction nucleotides: 7. Germline lookup yields CDR1 LGHNA and CDR2 YNFKEQ. This CDR3 is CASRKSSGGAETQYF. DNA for the CDR3: TGTGCCAGCAGAAAATCTAGCGGGGGGGCGGAGACCCAGTACTTC.

V usage is TRBV25-1 and J usage is TRBJ2-7; the D gene is possibly TRBD1 (5 bases). V was shortened by 0 bases and J by 2 bases, with 8 bases between the two germline ends. The CDR3 is 14 residues long. CDR1 MGHDK and CDR2 SYGVNS come from the germline V gene. The CDR3 nucleotides are TGTGCCAGCAGTGAATATGGCAGGGCCTACGAGCAGTACTTC. Translating it yields CASSEYGRAYEQYF.

The chain's CDR3 is CASSVSGGDQETQYF. CDR3 DNA: TGTGCCAGCAGCGTATCTGGCGGGGATCAAGAGACCCAGTACTTC. The gene calls are TRBV9 and TRBJ2-5, with D perhaps matching TRBD2 (6 bases). CDR3 length: 15 amino acids. Germline CDR1 reads SGDLS; CDR2 reads YYNGEE. Trimming took 1 base from V and 2 from J, leaving 12 bases between them.

V and J are TRBV5-1 and TRBJ2-6, with 11 bases that match TRBD1. Germline V gives CDR1 SGHRS, CDR2 YFSETQ. CDR3 length: 16 residues. V lost 6 bases to trimming and J lost 1 base; unmatched junction nucleotides: 3. DNA of the CDR3: TGCGCCAGCACTCGGGACAGGGGGTCTGGGGCCAACGTCCTGACTTTC. This gives the protein CASTRDRGSGANVLTF.

This clone was seen just once. This chain joins TRBV5-6 and TRBJ2-5; 10 nucleotides match TRBD1. Germline V gene lookup returns CDR1 SGHDT and CDR2 YYEEEE. Losses at the gene ends were 1 base for V and 5 bases for J; bases not matched to a gene: 5. This CDR3 has 15 residues. The CDR3 DNA follows: TGTGCCAGCAGCTTGAAGGGGACAGGGGCCGAGACCCAGTACTTC. Its protein product is CASSLKGTGAETQYF.

This chain connects TRBV4-3 to TRBJ1-2, with 7 nucleotides matching TRBD1. With V trimmed by 4 bases and J by 4 bases, 3 bases remained unmatched. Germline loops: CDR1 LGHNA, CDR2 YSLEER. The CDR3 is 13 residues long. In nucleotides, the CDR3 is TGCGCCAGCAGCCGGACAGGCGGCTATGGCTACACCTTC. Protein product: CASSRTGGYGYTF.

The chain couples TRBV27 to TRBJ2-7, with D possibly matching TRBD2 (7 bases). The V gene's germline CDR1 is MNHEY and CDR2 SMNVEV (reference sequence). V lost 5 bases, J lost 2 bases, and 13 bases lay in between. CDR3 size: 14 residues. This chain's CDR3 is CASSRSGTTYEQYF. The CDR3 nucleotides read TGTGCCAGCAGTCGAAGCGGGACAACCTACGAGCAGTACTTC.

This sequence joins TRBV2 and TRBJ2-2; D may be TRBD1 (5 bases). The CDR3 covers 13 residues. V lost 3 bases to trimming and J lost 7 bases, with 9 bases between them. CDR1 and CDR2 (germline): SNHLY, FYNNEI. CDR3 nucleotide sequence: TGTGCCAGCAGTGAGCAGGGTATCGGGGAGCTGTTTTTT. Translated: CASSEQGIGELFF.

The chain is built from TRBV11-2 and TRBJ1-6, with D tentatively TRBD1 (6 bases). This CDR3 has 17 residues. V dropped 3 bases and J dropped 5 bases, with 17 bases sitting between them. Germline V gene sequence: CDR1 SGHAT, CDR2 FQNNGV. This chain's CDR3 is CASSFSEGGPDNSPLHF. Here the CDR3 DNA reads TGTGCCAGCAGCTTCTCTGAAGGGGGACCCGATAATTCACCCCTCCACTTT. Supplemented by reference TRBV11-2 and TRBJ1-6, the full variable domain reads EAGVAQSPRYKIIEKRQSVAFWCNPISGHATLYWYQQILGQGPKLLIQFQNNGVVDDSQLPKDRFSAERLKGVDSTLKIQPAKLEDSAVYLCASSFSEGGPDNSPLHFGNGTRLTVT.

The genes are TRBV4-3 and TRBJ2-1, with 10 nucleotides matching TRBD2. The CDR3 sequence is 16 residues long. CDR1 is LGHNA and CDR2 is YSLEER in the germline V gene. Trimming cost V 4 bases and J 3 bases; bases outside gene matches: 6. The CDR3 is CASSPSGRGNYNEQFF. DNA for the CDR3: TGCGCCAGCAGCCCCAGCGGGAGGGGGAACTACAATGAGCAGTTCTTC.

The gene calls are TRBV2 and TRBJ2-5; 8 bases align to TRBD1. V lost 6 bases to trimming and J lost 5 bases; unmatched junction nucleotides: 8. The CDR3 is made up of 14 amino acids. CDR1 is SNHLY and CDR2 is FYNNEI in the germline V gene. In DNA, the CDR3 is TGTGCCAGCAGCGCTGACAGGGGACGGGAGACCCAGTACTTC. Translating gives CASSADRGRETQYF.

This chain joins TRBV28 and TRBJ1-2, with D tentatively TRBD1 (5 bases). Germline V CDR1 and CDR2: MDHEN, SYDVKM. Trimming removed 7 bases at V and 4 bases at J, with 16 bases between. The CDR3 has 14 residues. CDR3 coding DNA: TGTGCCAGCACCATCCGGGGGGGACTCTATGGCTACACCTTC. Protein: CASTIRGGLYGYTF.

The chain has TRBV27 and TRBJ1-6; 9 bases map to TRBD1. The CDR3 sequence is 15 residues long. Germline V lookup: CDR1 MNHEY, CDR2 SMNVEV (reference sequence). Trimming at V came to 2 bases and at J to 6 bases, leaving 2 bases not matched to a gene. The CDR3 loop reads CASSLGQGSNSPLHF. As DNA, the CDR3 is TGTGCCAGCAGTTTAGGACAGGGGAGTAATTCACCCCTCCACTTT.

This sequence joins TRBV12-5 and TRBJ2-1, with 7 bases aligning to TRBD2. Germline V gene lookup returns CDR1 LGHNT and CDR2 FRNRAP. CDR3 length equals 15 residues. Germline trimming cut 7 bases from V and 5 bases from J; bases unmatched to any gene: 11. The CDR3 here is CASAWYGAGNNEQFF. The CDR3 DNA follows: TGTGCTAGTGCCTGGTACGGAGCGGGGAACAATGAGCAGTTCTTC.

The rearrangement joins TRBV18 to TRBJ2-3; D is unresolved. The CDR3 runs 15 residues. Per germline, CDR1 KGHSH and CDR2 LQKENI. With 1 base removed from V and 6 bases from J, the gap between germline ends came to 14 bases. This CDR3 is CASSPLPVQTDTQYF. The CDR3 nucleotides read TGTGCCAGCTCACCACTACCAGTTCAGACTGATACGCAGTATTTT.

This clone was counted a few times. This sequence joins TRBV6-1 and TRBJ1-5; D is possibly TRBD1 (6 bases). CDR1 MNHNS and CDR2 SASEGT come from the germline V gene. Trimming removed 7 bases from V and 4 bases from J, with 17 bases in between. This CDR3 is built from 15 residues. The DNA for the CDR3 is TGTGCCAGCACCCGGGGGGGGGCTGGGAATCAGCCCCAGCATTTT. Translated, it gives CASTRGGAGNQPQHF.

This clone was seen just once. The gene calls are TRBV4-3 and TRBJ2-3; 12 bases agree with TRBD2. The ends lost 3 bases at V and 0 bases at J; junction bases unmatched: 16. Germline values: CDR1 LGHNA, CDR2 YSLEER. The CDR3 totals 21 residues. CDR3: CASSHVTGTSGPGFSTDTQYF. The CDR3 DNA sequence: TGCGCCAGCAGCCATGTTACCGGGACTAGCGGGCCGGGATTTAGCACAGATACGCAGTATTTT.

The chain carries TRBV6-1 and TRBJ1-2; 8 bases align to TRBD1. This CDR3 region has 15 residues. The germline V gene has CDR1 MNHNS and CDR2 SASEGT. Trimming at V came to 6 bases and at J to 4 bases, leaving 10 bases not matched to a gene. The CDR3 coding sequence is TGTGCCAGCAGGTCGACAGGGGATGTGTCCTATGGCTACACCTTC. It is translated as CASRSTGDVSYGYTF.

The chain joins TRBV4-2 to TRBJ2-2; 10 bases align to TRBD2. The junction had 5 bases not matched to a gene; V was cut back by 4 bases and J by 6 bases. This CDR3 region has 15 residues. Per the germline V gene, CDR1 is LGHNA and CDR2 is YNFKEQ. This chain's CDR3 is CASSPRSGGAGELFF. For the CDR3, the DNA is TGTGCCAGCAGCCCTCGCAGCGGGGGGGCCGGGGAGCTGTTTTTT.

The J gene is TRBJ2-3, the V gene TRBV2; D may be TRBD2 (5 bases). V was cut by 5 bases and J by 7 bases, with 19 bases left in between. CDR1 SNHLY and CDR2 FYNNEI come from the germline V gene. This CDR3 comprises 15 residues. The CDR3 here is CASSKDLPTSNTQYF. CDR3 nucleotide sequence: TGTGCCAGCAGTAAGGACTTACCTACTTCTAATACGCAGTATTTT.